A selection of T cell receptor beta chains follows, all from one sample in a study of OX40 agonist ivuxolimab in advanced cancers. Assay used: immunoSEQ multiplex PCR; TCRdb lists only in-frame clones, some missing. Seen here are around 65,000 clones, around 80% observed once, and the top ten hold roughly 2.4%. The sequences come from CD4+ or CD8+ T cells sorted from blood, collected in a trial of the OX40 agonist ivuxolimab. Every receptor here comes from an adult with an advanced solid tumor such as melanoma, head and neck, liver or kidney cancer. Both conserved end residues are part of each CDR3. The D gene is left open where the match is weak. Clone size appears in some rows only: once, few, many, or a class for an expanded clone.

d_gene,abundance,j_gene,v_gene,CDR3aa,CDR3nt
.,.,TRBJ2-1,TRBV2,CASKGHHNEQFF,TGTGCCAGCAAAGGACACCACAATGAGCAGTTCTTC
.,once,TRBJ1-3,TRBV2,CASSEGTGNTIYF,TGTGCCAGCAGTGAAGGCACGGGAAACACCATATATTTT
.,.,TRBJ2-1,TRBV7-9,CASSLARAVGHEQFF,TGTGCCAGCAGCTTGGCCAGGGCAGTGGGACATGAGCAGTTCTTC
.,.,TRBJ2-5,TRBV15,CATSRDAGGGQETQYF,TGTGCCACCAGCAGAGATGCAGGGGGAGGGCAAGAGACCCAGTACTTC
.,.,TRBJ2-7,TRBV5-1,CASSYKDGTYEQYF,TGCGCCAGCAGCTACAAGGACGGAACCTACGAGCAGTACTTC
.,.,TRBJ2-3,TRBV9,CASSVSPGASTDTQYF,TGTGCCAGCAGCGTAAGTCCGGGGGCGAGCACAGATACGCAGTATTTT
TRBD1,.,TRBJ2-7,TRBV7-8,CASSLNRQGWEQYF,TGTGCCAGCAGCTTAAACCGACAGGGATGGGAGCAGTACTTC
.,.,TRBJ2-1,TRBV27,CASRLGTVPFF,TGTGCCAGCAGACTCGGGACTGTGCCGTTCTTC
.,.,TRBJ2-7,TRBV19,CASSIDRYIYEQYF,TGTGCCAGTAGCATCGACAGGTATATCTACGAGCAGTACTTC
.,few,TRBJ1-2,TRBV2,CASSESGPGGYTF,TGTGCCAGCAGTGAATCGGGGCCCGGGGGCTACACCTTC
TRBD1,.,TRBJ1-1,TRBV5-1,CASSSNMTGAGNTEAFF,TGCGCCAGCAGCTCGAATATGACAGGGGCGGGGAACACTGAAGCTTTCTTT
.,.,TRBJ2-5,TRBV7-9,CASSLVKGLGVETQYF,TGTGCCAGCAGCTTAGTCAAAGGGCTGGGGGTAGAGACCCAGTACTTC
TRBD1,.,TRBJ2-2,TRBV30,CAWSRGQGVGELFF,TGTGCCTGGAGTCGGGGACAGGGTGTCGGGGAGCTGTTTTTT
TRBD1,.,TRBJ1-1,TRBV30,CAWTHPGQGLGGTEAFF,TGTGCCTGGACCCACCCGGGACAGGGTTTGGGAGGCACTGAAGCTTTCTTT
TRBD1,.,TRBJ2-3,TRBV25-1,CASSEGQGVGGDTQYF,TGTGCCAGCAGTGAAGGTCAGGGGGTAGGAGGAGATACGCAGTATTTT
TRBD1,few,TRBJ2-4,TRBV7-9,CASSLDRGQNIQYF,TGTGCCAGCAGCCTCGACAGGGGCCAAAACATTCAGTACTTC
TRBD2,.,TRBJ2-5,TRBV30,CAWNRDYGETQYF,TGTGCCTGGAATCGGGACTACGGGGAGACCCAGTACTTC
.,.,TRBJ2-3,TRBV6-1,CASSQGGSDTQYF,TGTGCCAGCAGCCAGGGTGGCTCAGATACGCAGTATTTT
TRBD1,.,TRBJ1-1,TRBV10-1,CASGDRTEAFF,TGCGCCAGCGGGGACAGAACTGAAGCTTTCTTT
.,.,TRBJ2-7,TRBV15,CATSRDRSYEQYF,TGTGCCACCAGCAGAGATCGGAGCTACGAGCAGTACTTC
.,.,TRBJ2-5,TRBV5-1,CASSLRAGTQYF,TGCGCCAGCAGCTTGCGGGCCGGGACCCAGTACTTC
TRBD2,.,TRBJ2-3,TRBV11-3,CASSLVGLHSRETDTQYF,TGTGCCAGCAGCTTAGTTGGCCTCCACTCGCGGGAGACAGATACGCAGTATTTT
.,.,TRBJ2-7,TRBV15,CATSRGGEQYF,TGTGCCACCAGCAGAGGTGGCGAGCAGTACTTC
TRBD2,once,TRBJ2-1,TRBV7-9,CASSLGRGGRGFDNEQFF,TGTGCCAGCAGCTTAGGGAGAGGCGGGAGAGGATTCGACAATGAGCAGTTCTTC
.,few,TRBJ1-6,TRBV5-1,CASSLGTIQDSPLHF,TGCGCCAGCAGCTTGGGGACAATCCAAGATTCACCCCTCCACTTT
.,.,TRBJ2-5,TRBV18,CASSLGLQETQYF,TGTGCCAGCTCACTGGGGCTCCAAGAGACCCAGTACTTC
.,.,TRBJ2-3,TRBV2,CASRPGLRTDTQYF,TGTGCCAGCAGACCGGGACTTCGCACAGATACGCAGTATTTT
.,.,TRBJ2-7,TRBV30,CAWSVGRYEQYF,TGTGCCTGGAGTGTAGGCAGGTACGAGCAGTACTTC
.,.,TRBJ2-5,TRBV20-1,CSAREGETQYF,TGCAGTGCTAGGGAGGGCGAGACCCAGTACTTC
.,once,TRBJ2-2,TRBV5-1,CASSSSAYPTGELFF,TGCGCCAGCAGCTCGAGTGCCTACCCCACCGGGGAGCTGTTTTTT